This T cell receptor beta chain comes out of a study of blood T cell repertoires in COVID-19. As for the study in general: The samples span acute and convalescent COVID-19 from the United States, Italy and Spain. In each case, the material was cDNA or gDNA derived from T cells, B-cell-depleted T cells, or PBMCs.

Within the 2 weeks before study entry, each person in the exposed group met a COVID-19 case. The data were produced by immunoSEQ multiplex PCR, yet TCRdb's version contains in-frame clones alone and is incomplete. The sample yields fewer than 200,000 clones, 84% seen once. CDR3 size: 15 residues. Germline CDR1 and CDR2: MNHEY and SVGAGI. V gave up 2 bases and J gave up 0 bases, with 10 bases separating them. The sequenced sample was PBMCs or T cells enriched from blood (not recorded which). V gene TRBV6-5 combines with J gene TRBJ1-2, with D maybe TRBD1 (6 bases). The receptor's source is a woman in her twenties or thirties who had been exposed to COVID-19. The CDR3 is CASSYKEGANYGYTF. The CDR3 bases are TGTGCCAGCAGTTACAAAGAGGGGGCTAACTATGGCTACACCTTC.